A single sample is the source of the 27 T cell receptor beta chains below, sequenced in a study of cytomegalovirus exposure and HLA in healthy donors. The study ran its PCR with 60 Vbeta and 13 Jbeta primers. TCRdb's table, derived via immunoSEQ multiplex PCR, lists solely in-frame clones and lacks some. Found here are some 150,000 clones, roughly 75% of them singletons; the top ten hold 6.8%. What was sequenced was PBMCs. These receptors all stem from a man aged 40-49 years in good health and CMV-seropositive.

V and J are TRBV25-1 and TRBJ2-1; TRBD1 agrees at 8 bases. Germline-derived CDR1 and CDR2 are MGHDK and SYGVNS. Trimming cost V 5 bases and J 7 bases; bases outside gene matches: 7. The CDR3 is 14 amino acids. CDR3 nucleotides: TGTGCCAGCAGTCCTTCGGGACAGGCGAATGAGCAGTTCTTC. As protein: CASSPSGQANEQFF.

The gene calls are TRBV5-6 and TRBJ2-7; 11 nucleotides match TRBD1. This CDR3 has 19 amino acids. V shed 0 bases and J 11 bases; nucleotides not matched to a gene: 22. Germline V gene lookup returns CDR1 SGHDT and CDR2 YYEEEE. CDR3 coding DNA: TGTGCCAGCAGCTTGGCCACAGGGGGGCCAGGAGGACAGGGGGCGGACGAGTACTTC. It yields the protein CASSLATGGPGGQGADEYF.

The chain couples TRBV7-2 to TRBJ1-6; D not resolved. V was clipped by 2 bases and J by 8 bases, with 4 bases between them. This CDR3 has 12 residues. CDR1 and CDR2 from the germline V gene are SGHTA and FQGNSA. CDR3 DNA sequence: TGTGCCAGCAGCTTATCGTATTCACCCCTCCACTTT. Residues: CASSLSYSPLHF.

The chain has TRBV19 and TRBJ1-1, with TRBD1 matching 8 bases. V was pared by 5 bases and J by 0 bases, with 11 bases of the junction left unmatched. The CDR3 has 17 residues. Germline loops: CDR1 LNHDA, CDR2 SQIVND (reference sequence). CDR3 nucleotides: TGTGCCAGTAGTCTTACTACTGTACAGGGGGTGAACACTGAAGCTTTCTTT. Its translation is CASSLTTVQGVNTEAFF.

The chain carries TRBV6-6 and TRBJ1-5, with 9 bases fitting TRBD1. The V gene end was trimmed by 4 bases and the J gene end by 5 bases; junction bases not matched to a gene: 3. Germline loops: CDR1 MNHNY, CDR2 SVGAGI (reference sequence). The CDR3 extends over 14 amino acids. The CDR3 protein is CASSFRTGDQPQHF. As DNA, the CDR3 is TGTGCCAGCAGTTTTCGGACAGGGGATCAGCCCCAGCATTTT.

J is TRBJ2-1 and V is TRBV6-5; D is perhaps TRBD2 (7 bases). Germline V lookup: CDR1 MNHEY, CDR2 SVGAGI. Trimming removed 7 bases from V and 6 bases from J, with 19 bases in between. The CDR3 consists of 15 residues. CDR3 coding DNA: TGTGCCAGCAAGGGGGGGCAGGGTACGTTCAATGAGCAGTTCTTC. Its translation: CASKGGQGTFNEQFF.

The CDR3 sequence is CASSTDRRTAYEQYF. CDR3 sequence (DNA): TGTGCCAGCAGTACAGACCGACGGACTGCCTACGAGCAGTACTTC. The chain couples TRBV6-5 to TRBJ2-7; D may be TRBD2 (5 bases). The CDR3 extends over 15 amino acids. V dropped 5 bases and J dropped 2 bases, with 16 bases sitting between them. Per the germline V gene, CDR1 is MNHEY and CDR2 is SVGAGI.

The genes are TRBV19 and TRBJ2-3; D not certain. CDR1 and CDR2 (germline): LNHDA, SQIVND (reference sequence). V lost 4 bases and J 0 bases, leaving 2 bases between the germline ends. There are 12 residues in the CDR3. CDR3 sequence (DNA): TGTGCCAGTAGTACTAGCACAGATACGCAGTATTTT. The encoded protein is CASSTSTDTQYF.

This clone is a singleton in its sample. The V call is TRBV5-6, the J call TRBJ2-5; D is possibly TRBD2 (5 bases). The J call may be incorrect, as the DNA end agrees better with TRBJ2-7. Germline V CDR1 and CDR2: SGHDT, YYEEEE. This CDR3 is built from 15 residues. The DNA of the CDR3 is TGTGCCAGCAGCTTAGGGAGACTCACCTCCTACGAGCAGTACTTC. It translates to CASSLGRLTSYEQYF.

V is TRBV7-6 and J is TRBJ2-1; D tentatively fits TRBD1 or TRBD2 (7 bases each). Germline CDR1 is SGHVS and CDR2 is FNYEAQ. V was clipped by 5 bases and J by 7 bases, with 18 bases between them. The CDR3 is made up of 15 amino acids. CDR3 DNA: TGTGCCAGCAGCGTAGGGGGCGGGGGTAATAATGAGCAGTTCTTC. It translates to CASSVGGGGNNEQFF.

The chain links TRBV5-1 to TRBJ1-6, with a possible D match to TRBD1 (6 bases). Deletions cut 0 bases from V and 1 base from J, with 17 bases between. Germline CDR1 reads SGHRS; CDR2 reads YFSETQ. The CDR3 sequence is 19 residues long. The DNA for the CDR3 is TGCGCCAGCAGCTTGGGGGACACTAACTACGGGTCCTATAATTCACCCCTCCACTTT. Translating it yields CASSLGDTNYGSYNSPLHF.

V usage is TRBV7-9 and J usage is TRBJ1-1; 8 bases match TRBD1. V trimming: 4 bases; J trimming: 7 bases; junction bases outside the gene matches: 5. CDR3 length equals 13 residues. Germline CDR1 is SEHNR and CDR2 is FQNEAQ (reference sequence). The CDR3 sequence: CASSSTGGSEAFF. CDR3 DNA: TGTGCCAGCAGCTCTACAGGGGGAAGTGAAGCTTTCTTT.

The chain recombines TRBV19 with TRBJ2-7; 7 bases fit TRBD2. J gave up 6 bases and V 1 base, and 15 bases lay outside the gene matches. The CDR3 covers 17 residues. Looked up from germline, CDR1 is LNHDA and CDR2 is SQIVND (reference sequence). CDR3 protein: CASSIGGGAREMSEQYF. CDR3 nucleotide sequence: TGTGCCAGTAGTATAGGGGGCGGGGCGCGGGAGATGAGCGAGCAGTACTTC. Based on the CDR3 plus reference TRBV19 and TRBJ2-7, the full variable domain is DGGITQSPKYLFRKEGQNVTLSCEQNLNHDAMYWYRQDPGQGLRLIYYSQIVNDFQKGDIAEGYSVSREKKESFPLTVTSAQKNPTAFYLCASSIGGGAREMSEQYFGPGTRLTVT.

The sample holds a few counts of this clone. This chain links TRBV27 with TRBJ2-1; TRBD2 matches 10 bases. Germline CDR1 reads MNHEY; CDR2 reads SMNVEV (reference sequence). After removal of 5 bases from V and 1 base from J, the junction contained 14 bases not matched to a gene. This CDR3 has 19 residues. The DNA of the CDR3 is TGTGCCAGCAGTACCCGACTAGCGGGCCCGAAGGTGTCCTACAATGAGCAGTTCTTC. It codes for CASSTRLAGPKVSYNEQFF.

This clone was found a few times. This sequence joins TRBV2 and TRBJ1-2; D possibly corresponds to TRBD1 (6 bases). The V and J ends lost 4 bases and 3 bases respectively, with 6 bases between them. Per germline, CDR1 SNHLY and CDR2 FYNNEI. This CDR3 has 12 amino acids. The CDR3 region has the DNA TGTGCCAGCAGTGGGACAGACTATGGCTACACCTTC. Its protein product is CASSGTDYGYTF.

The V call is TRBV7-9, the J call TRBJ2-7; maybe TRBD1 (6 bases). This CDR3 has 14 residues. The V gene lost 3 bases and the J gene lost 2 bases, with 11 bases spanning the gap. CDR1 and CDR2 (germline): SEHNR, FQNEAQ (reference sequence). In nucleotides, the CDR3 is TGTGCCAGCAGCTTCCTCAGGGGTCCCTACGAGCAGTACTTC. This gives the protein CASSFLRGPYEQYF.

The rearrangement links TRBV5-6 to TRBJ2-7, with TRBD1 identical over 7 bases. The CDR3 has 14 residues. Germline V lookup: CDR1 SGHDT, CDR2 YYEEEE. V was clipped by 5 bases and J by 6 bases; unmatched bases: 11. The CDR3 region is CASSWGPGQPEQYF. The CDR3 DNA is TGTGCCAGCAGTTGGGGACCGGGACAGCCCGAGCAGTACTTC.

The rearrangement joins TRBV18 to TRBJ2-7; 10 bases fit TRBD1. Germline lookup yields CDR1 KGHSH and CDR2 LQKENI. The CDR3 runs to 13 residues. Trimming took 6 bases from V and 5 from J; bases not matched to a gene: 4. This chain's CDR3 is CASSGTGVHEQYF. The CDR3 nucleotides read TGTGCCAGCTCCGGGACAGGGGTCCACGAGCAGTACTTC.

The chain uses TRBV7-2 and TRBJ1-2, with D possibly being TRBD1 (5 bases). CDR3 length: 15 amino acids. V was shortened by 2 bases and J by 4 bases, with 14 bases between the two germline ends. CDR1 is SGHTA and CDR2 is FQGNSA in the germline V gene. The CDR3 protein is CASSLRGETFYGYTF. Written as DNA, the CDR3 is TGTGCCAGCAGCTTACGGGGGGAGACCTTCTATGGCTACACCTTC.

The sample holds one count of this clone. This sequence joins TRBV7-2 and TRBJ2-5; 7 bases are shared with TRBD2. CDR3 length: 15 amino acids. Germline values: CDR1 SGHTA, CDR2 FQGNSA. Trimming took 5 bases from V and 2 from J; bases not matched to a gene: 8. The CDR3 nucleotides read TGTGCCAGCAGCCGACCGGGTAGCGGGCAAGAGACCCAGTACTTC. Translated: CASSRPGSGQETQYF. Based on the CDR3 plus reference TRBV7-2 and TRBJ2-5, the full variable domain is GAGVSQSPSNKVTEKGKDVELRCDPISGHTALYWYRQSLGQGLEFLIYFQGNSAPDKSGLPSDRFSAERTGGSVSTLTIQRTQQEDSAVYLCASSRPGSGQETQYFGPGTRLLVL.

This rearrangement joins TRBV7-9 to TRBJ2-5; maybe TRBD1 (5 bases). Trimming pared 0 bases from V and 5 bases from J, leaving 16 bases between. The CDR3 is made up of 16 amino acids. CDR1 is SEHNR, CDR2 FQNEAQ, per germline (reference sequence). CDR3 sequence reads: CASSLAPRRAGETQYF. The CDR3, as DNA: TGTGCCAGCAGCTTAGCTCCGCGAAGGGCAGGGGAGACCCAGTACTTC.

The chain uses TRBV5-3 and TRBJ1-6, with TRBD1 matching over 10 bases. TRBV5-3 is an open reading frame, and its role is uncertain. Trimming took 4 bases from V and 0 from J; bases not matched to a gene: 10. The length of the CDR3 is 19 residues. The CDR3 region is CARSRRQGAEYSYNSPLHF. The CDR3 DNA follows: TGTGCCAGAAGCAGACGACAGGGGGCTGAATACTCCTATAATTCACCCCTCCACTTT.

V and J are TRBV5-8 and TRBJ2-1; TRBD2 matches at 14 bases. The CDR3 covers 18 residues. CDR1 and CDR2 (germline): SGHTS, YDEGEE. V shed 0 bases, J shed 10 bases, and the junction held 12 bases outside the gene matches. CDR3 in amino acids: CASSLVGLAGARRLEQFF. Written as DNA, the CDR3 is TGTGCCAGCAGCTTGGTGGGACTAGCGGGGGCCCGTAGGTTAGAGCAGTTCTTC.

The chain has TRBV28 and TRBJ2-7, with D perhaps TRBD1 (5 bases). The germline CDR1 and CDR2 sequences are MDHEN and SYDVKM. Trimming shortened V by 5 bases and J by 7 bases, and 12 bases separated the two germline ends. This CDR3 region has 12 residues. The CDR3, as DNA: TGTGCCAGCAGTCTCATCAGGGCTGAGCAGTACTTC. As protein: CASSLIRAEQYF. Full variable domain (missing parts from reference TRBV28 and TRBJ2-7): DVKVTQSSRYLVKRTGEKVFLECVQDMDHENMFWYRQDPGLGLRLIYFSYDVKMKEKGDIPEGYSVSREKKERFSLILESASTNQTSMYLCASSLIRAEQYFGPGTRLTVT.

The rearrangement links TRBV5-1 to TRBJ2-7; D unclear. The germline gives CDR1 SGHRS, CDR2 YFSETQ. The CDR3 has 13 amino acids. Trimming took off 4 bases at V and 0 bases at J, with 8 bases between the two ends. CDR3 region: CASSLAYSYEQYF. CDR3 coding DNA: TGCGCCAGCAGCCTCGCCTACTCCTACGAGCAGTACTTC.

As DNA, the CDR3 is TGTGCCATCAGTGGGGGTTTCGGCGGGAGCTACAATGAGCAGTTCTTC. This sequence encodes CAISGGFGGSYNEQFF. The chain couples TRBV10-3 to TRBJ2-1, with TRBD2 matching over 7 bases. The germline CDR1 and CDR2 sequences are ENHRY and SYGVKD. The CDR3 length is 16 residues. V was pared by 4 bases and J by 3 bases, with 9 bases of the junction left unmatched.

The chain is built from TRBV4-3 and TRBJ1-3; a possible D gene is TRBD1 (5 bases). V shed 1 base and J shed 1 base, with 11 bases lying between them. Germline V gene lookup returns CDR1 LGHNA and CDR2 YSLEER. The CDR3 is 16 amino acids. CDR3 sequence: CASSQGTRGSGNTIYF. CDR3 sequence (DNA): TGCGCCAGCAGCCAAGGGACTAGGGGTTCTGGAAACACCATATATTTT.